Listed below are T cell receptor beta chains from one sample, sequenced in a study of cytomegalovirus exposure and HLA in healthy donors. TCRdb keeps only in-frame clones here, not all; method: immunoSEQ multiplex PCR. The sample has roughly 75,000 clones; roughly 94% are singletons. Sequencing was carried out using PBMCs. The receptors stem from a man between 18 and 35 years old in good health and CMV-seropositive. Both conserved end residues are part of each CDR3. The D gene is left open where the match is weak. Size is omitted from some rows. Given values are once, few, many or a class for expanded clones.

d_call j_call v_call clone_size cdr3_aa cdr3_nt
- TRBJ2-5 TRBV6-1 - CASSGGTGWETQYF TGTGCCAGCAGTGGGGGAACAGGTTGGGAGACCCAGTACTTC
- TRBJ1-4 TRBV10-3 - CAISEGGLTNEKLFF TGTGCCATCAGTGAGGGAGGACTAACTAATGAAAAACTGTTTTTT
- TRBJ1-2 TRBV27 - CASSLSLTLNYGYTF TGTGCCAGCAGTTTATCGCTGACACTGAACTATGGCTACACCTTC
- TRBJ1-1 TRBV14 - CASSQGPPFIDGVEAFF TGTGCCAGCAGCCAAGGACCCCCCTTTATCGACGGGGTTGAAGCTTTCTTT
- TRBJ1-4 TRBV27 - CASKSRGDNEKLFF TGTGCCAGCAAGTCGCGGGGTGATAATGAAAAACTGTTTTTT
- TRBJ1-1 TRBV5-1 - CASSSGVEAFF TGCGCCAGCAGCTCTGGAGTTGAAGCTTTCTTT
- TRBJ2-5 TRBV18 - CASSPPNRGGETQYF TGTGCCAGCTCACCACCGAACAGGGGAGGAGAGACCCAGTACTTC
- TRBJ2-7 TRBV10-3 - CAISESRDYEQYF TGTGCCATCAGTGAGTCTAGAGATTACGAGCAGTACTTC
TRBD2 TRBJ2-3 TRBV6-6 - CASVGLAGEVDTQYF TGTGCCAGCGTTGGACTAGCGGGAGAAGTAGATACGCAGTATTTT
- TRBJ2-7 TRBV4-1 - CASSQGRGSSYEQYF TGCGCCAGCAGCCAAGGGCGAGGGAGCTCCTACGAGCAGTACTTC
- TRBJ2-3 TRBV29-1 - CSVEAASVGTDTQYF TGCAGCGTTGAAGCAGCTAGCGTAGGCACAGATACGCAGTATTTT
TRBD1 TRBJ1-1 TRBV5-4 - CASRGTDKNTEAFF TGTGCCAGTCGGGGGACAGACAAGAACACTGAAGCTTTCTTT
- TRBJ2-5 TRBV4-1 - CASSQVLLGATQYF TGCGCCAGCAGCCAAGTCCTACTGGGGGCGACCCAGTACTTC
- TRBJ1-6 TRBV28 - CASSYARGDGNSPLHF TGTGCCAGCAGTTATGCACGGGGGGATGGTAATTCACCCCTCCACTTT
- TRBJ1-6 TRBV10-1 few CARRARTVNSPLHF TGCGCCAGACGAGCAAGGACAGTCAATTCACCCCTCCACTTT
TRBD2 TRBJ2-5 TRBV5-4 - CASSFRLAGQETQYF TGTGCCAGCAGCTTTCGACTAGCGGGACAAGAGACCCAGTACTTC
TRBD1 TRBJ2-1 TRBV28 - CASSFSGTGWVDEQFF TGTGCCAGCAGTTTTTCCGGGACAGGGTGGGTGGACGAGCAGTTCTTC
- TRBJ2-5 TRBV7-2 - CASGFGAQETQYF TGTGCCAGCGGCTTTGGGGCCCAAGAGACCCAGTACTTC
- TRBJ2-2 TRBV7-2 - CASSLGQSTGELFF TGTGCCAGCAGCTTAGGGCAGTCAACCGGGGAGCTGTTTTTT
TRBD2 TRBJ2-1 TRBV7-2 once CASSVAGGPYNEQFF TGTGCCAGCAGCGTCGCGGGGGGGCCGTACAATGAGCAGTTCTTC
- TRBJ2-3 TRBV5-1 - CASSTGAPTDTQYF TGCGCCAGCAGTACAGGCGCCCCCACAGATACGCAGTATTTT
- TRBJ2-7 TRBV28 once CASSLPTRRGEPPYEQYF TGTGCCAGCAGTTTACCCACGCGGAGAGGTGAACCTCCATACGAGCAGTACTTC
TRBD2 TRBJ2-7 TRBV29-1 - CSVAGLISGRGDEQYF TGCAGCGTTGCCGGACTCATTAGCGGGAGAGGTGACGAGCAGTACTTC
- TRBJ2-1 TRBV9 - CASSVKSYEQFF TGTGCCAGCAGCGTAAAATCCTATGAGCAGTTCTTC
- TRBJ2-1 TRBV18 - CASSPQASVQFF TGTGCCAGCTCTCCTCAAGCAAGTGTTCAGTTCTTC